The 32 T cell receptor beta chains below were found in one sample sequenced in a study of T cells in Graves' hyperthyroidism and ophthalmopathy. TCR beta CDR3 regions were amplified from RNA. Initially, a first-round RT-PCR of the TCR CDR3 employed the HTBI primer set. TCRdb reprocessed the multiplex PCR reads with MiXCR, giving one entry per CDR3 protein. The repertoire has 85,000 to 110,000 distinct CDR3 sequences, around 50% of them found once; the top ten carry under 30%. Sequenced material: blood. Receptors originate from a man aged 40-49 years with Graves' hyperthyroidism.

The rearrangement links TRBV7-9 to TRBJ2-2, with D perhaps assigned TRBD1 or TRBD2 (6 bases each). V lost 1 base and J lost 11, with 20 bases in between. The V gene's germline CDR1 is SEHNR and CDR2 FQNEAQ (reference sequence). This CDR3 is 16 amino acids long. CDR3 in amino acids: CASSLDGGGRRNELFF. Here the CDR3 DNA reads TGTGCCAGCAGCTTAGACGGAGGGGGGCGCCGGAATGAGCTGTTTTTT. Supplemented by reference TRBV7-9 and TRBJ2-2, the full variable domain reads DTGVSQNPRHKITKRGQNVTFRCDPISEHNRLYWYRQTLGQGPEFLTYFQNEAQLEKSRLLSDRFSAERPKGSFSTLEIQRTEQGDSAMYLCASSLDGGGRRNELFFGEGSRLTVL.

This rearrangement joins TRBV29-1 to TRBJ1-1; possibly TRBD1 for D (6 bases). Germline lookup yields CDR1 SQVTM and CDR2 ANQGSEA. The CDR3 sequence is 10 residues long. The V and J ends lost 6 bases and 8 bases respectively, with 10 bases between them. The CDR3 region is CSVGGLEAFF. Here the CDR3 DNA reads TGCAGCGTAGGGGGGCTAGAAGCTTTCTTT.

This clonotype was counted many times. The chain is built from TRBV5-6 and TRBJ1-1; no reliable D call. Germline CDR1 is SGHDT and CDR2 is YYEEEE. V was clipped by 0 bases and J by 0 bases, with 9 bases between them. The CDR3 extends over 15 amino acids. The chain's CDR3 is CASSLAGGLNTEAFF. The CDR3 nucleotides are TGTGCCAGCAGCTTGGCCGGCGGCTTGAACACTGAAGCTTTCTTT.

The gene calls are TRBV7-9 and TRBJ2-5, with TRBD2 matching 12 bases. The CDR3 has 14 residues. The J segment lost 5 bases and the V segment lost 5 bases, leaving 3 bases of the junction unmatched. Germline V gene data show CDR1 as SEHNR and CDR2 as FQNEAQ (reference sequence). CDR3 protein: CASSATSGGETQYF. In DNA, the CDR3 is TGTGCCAGCAGCGCAACTAGCGGGGGGGAGACCCAGTACTTC.

V is TRBV15 and J is TRBJ1-4, with D possibly matching TRBD1 (6 bases). This CDR3 contains 15 residues. Trimming left V 3 bases short and J 2 bases short, with 10 bases between. Looked up from germline, CDR1 is LNHNV and CDR2 is YYDKDF (reference sequence). DNA of the CDR3: TGTGCCACCAGCAGCGACAGGAGCACTAATGAAAAACTGTTTTTT. It yields the protein CATSSDRSTNEKLFF.

The sample holds many counts of this clonotype. The rearrangement uses TRBV29-1 and TRBJ2-3; tentative D call: TRBD2 (5 bases). Germline CDR1 SQVTM, CDR2 ANQGSEA. This CDR3 is built from 11 residues. V was pared by 7 bases and J by 4 bases, with 9 bases between. The CDR3 coding sequence is TGCAGCGGCGACTACGCAGATACGCAGTATTTT. It is translated as CSGDYADTQYF.

In its sample, this clonotype was seen many times. This rearrangement joins TRBV20-1 to TRBJ2-3; D uncertain. The ends were cut back, 6 bases at V and 12 bases at J, with 28 bases in the middle. Germline lookup yields CDR1 DFQATT and CDR2 SNEGSKA (reference sequence). CDR3 size: 15 residues. The CDR3 region is CSASKEPQVGDYQYF. CDR3 in DNA: TGCAGTGCCTCAAAGGAGCCTCAGGTTGGAGATTATCAGTATTTT.

This clonotype was recorded once. A much larger clone differs from this one at a single base, so this may be a read error. This chain uses TRBV20-1 with TRBJ2-7; 7 bases line up with TRBD2. CDR1 and CDR2 from the germline V gene are DFQATT and SNEGSKA (reference sequence). This CDR3 has 11 amino acids. The CDR3, as DNA: TGCAGTGCTAGGGGGGTTAGCGGGCGGAACTTC. It specifies CSARGVSGRNF.

On this clonotype: The conserved final phenylalanine or tryptophan is absent from the CDR3, which likely points to a read error. This chain joins TRBV2 and TRBJ1-1; 7 nucleotides match TRBD1. The J segment lost 8 bases and the V segment lost 1 base, leaving 7 bases of the junction unmatched. The CDR3 consists of 14 residues. Germline assignment: CDR1 SNHLY and CDR2 FYNNEI. CDR3 DNA: TGTGCCAGCAGTGAAGGACAGGGAATCACCGAAGCTTTCGTT. It yields the protein CASSEGQGITEAFV.

This clonotype has a count of ten or more. This chain uses TRBV15 with TRBJ1-2; 8 bases are shared with TRBD1. Germline V gene lookup returns CDR1 LNHNV and CDR2 YYDKDF (reference sequence). CDR3 length: 16 residues. Losses at the gene ends were 2 bases for V and 7 bases for J; bases not matched to a gene: 12. The chain's CDR3 is CATSRKGAGGTSGYTF. The CDR3 DNA reads TGTGCCACCAGCAGAAAAGGGGCAGGGGGCACGAGTGGCTACACCTTC.

Details on this clonotype: Given a much more abundant clone one base away, this may be a read error. The rearrangement uses TRBV6-1 and TRBJ1-2, with D possibly TRBD1 on 5 matching bases. CDR1 is MNHNS and CDR2 is SASEGT in the germline V gene. The CDR3 runs 15 residues. V gave up 7 bases and J gave up 6 bases, with 21 bases separating them. The CDR3 nucleotides read TGTGCCAGCACCGCGAGGGGTGGTCATTCTAATGGCTACACCTTC. Protein product: CASTARGGHSNGYTF.

Points on this clonotype: This may be a read error, as it is one base from a much larger clone. The chain has TRBV28 and TRBJ1-6, with unresolved D. The CDR3 spans 13 residues. The germline V gene encodes CDR1 MDHEN and CDR2 SYDVKM. The CDR3 nucleotides read TGTGCCGGCAGTCTTCTCGGGAATTCACCCCTCCACTTT. Translated: CAGSLLGNSPLHF. The full variable domain, its missing parts supplied by reference TRBV28 and TRBJ1-6, is DVKVTQSSRYLVKRTGEKVFLECVQDMDHENMFWYRQDPGLGLRLIYFSYDVKMKEKGDIPEGYSVSREKKERFSLILESASTNQTSMYLCAGSLLGNSPLHFGNGTRLTVT.

Notes on this clonotype: One junction end disagrees with the germline gene, perhaps due to a read error. V and J are TRBV7-7 and TRBJ1-6; D not resolved. CDR1 and CDR2 from the germline V gene are SSHAT and FNYEAQ (reference sequence). This CDR3 has 13 amino acids. The DNA of the CDR3 is TGTGCTAGCAGCTTAGAGACGGGATCACCCCTCCACTTT. This codes for CASSLETGSPLHF.

This clonotype has a count of ten or more. The chain is built from TRBV6-4 and TRBJ2-1; D unclear. CDR1 MRHNA and CDR2 SNTAGT come from the germline V gene. Trimming left V 2 bases short and J 6 bases short, with 11 bases between. This CDR3 region has 14 residues. The CDR3 protein is CASSDPDGGNEQFF. The DNA of the CDR3 is TGTGCCAGCAGTGACCCGGACGGCGGCAATGAGCAGTTCTTC.

This clonotype appeared many times. The chain has TRBV5-1 and TRBJ2-3; no reliable D call. V was cut by 10 bases and J by 4 bases, with 16 bases left in between. The CDR3 contains 13 residues. Germline CDR1 and CDR2: SGHRS and YFSETQ. The DNA for the CDR3 is TGCGCCTCTATGGGCTCTGGCCCAGATACGCAGTATTTT. Translating gives CASMGSGPDTQYF.

This clonotype was counted many times. The CDR3: CAISEAGLAGGDTQYF. Here the CDR3 DNA reads TGTGCCATCAGTGAGGCGGGACTAGCGGGTGGAGATACGCAGTATTTT. The chain links TRBV10-3 to TRBJ2-3; 12 bases are a match to TRBD2. Trimming took 2 bases from V and 5 from J; bases not matched to a gene: 5. The length of the CDR3 is 16 residues. CDR1 and CDR2 (germline): ENHRY, SYGVKD.

The chain combines TRBV12-3 or TRBV12-4 with TRBJ2-3, with 9 bases identical to TRBD1. V lost 1 base, J lost 3 bases, and 2 bases stayed unmatched. This CDR3 comprises 15 residues. Here the CDR3 DNA reads TGTGCCAGCAGTTTAGGACAGGGGGGGACAGATACGCAGTATTTT. This encodes CASSLGQGGTDTQYF.

This clonotype was detected many times. The genes are TRBV6-1 and TRBJ2-3; possible D gene TRBD1, 6 bases. The CDR3 runs 14 residues. The germline V gene has CDR1 MNHNS and CDR2 SASEGT. Deletions cut 6 bases from V and 5 bases from J, with 15 bases between. The CDR3 DNA reads as TGTGCCAGCAGGCTAAGAAACAGGGAAGATACGCAGTATTTT. Its translation is CASRLRNREDTQYF.

The V call is TRBV7-2, the J call TRBJ1-1, with 8 bases matching TRBD1. The germline gives CDR1 SGHTA, CDR2 FQGNSA. This CDR3 has 11 residues. After removal of 8 bases from V and 7 bases from J, the junction contained 3 bases not matched to a gene. CDR3 nucleotides: TGTGCCAGCCGCGACAGGGGTGAAGCTTTCTTT. This sequence encodes CASRDRGEAFF.

This clonotype was recorded many times. The genes are TRBV5-6 and TRBJ1-4, with D perhaps TRBD1 (5 bases). The CDR3 has 14 amino acids. The ends were cut back, 4 bases at V and 7 bases at J, with 14 bases in the middle. The germline V gene encodes CDR1 SGHDT and CDR2 YYEEEE. The CDR3 loop is CASSGAGLVEKLFF. CDR3 nucleotide sequence: TGTGCCAGCAGCGGGGCGGGGTTGGTTGAAAAACTGTTTTTT.

This clonotype was detected ten times or more. V and J are TRBV12-3 or TRBV12-4 and TRBJ2-5; D unclear. There are 15 residues in the CDR3. V lost 2 bases, J lost 2 bases, and 12 bases lay in between. CDR3 DNA sequence: TGTGCCAGCAGTTTATTCGGGTCAAATCAAGAGACCCAGTACTTC. Translating it yields CASSLFGSNQETQYF.

This clonotype was picked up one time. The gene calls are TRBV19 and TRBJ1-2; D is uncertain. CDR1 is LNHDA and CDR2 is SQIVND in the germline V gene (reference sequence). This CDR3 has 11 amino acids. V lost 3 bases and J lost 7, with 6 bases in between. The DNA of the CDR3 is TGTGCCAGTAGTATGGGTGGTGGCTACACCTTC. Its protein product is CASSMGGGYTF.

This clonotype was observed many times. CDR3 in DNA: TGTGCCAGCAGTCTCACCGGGACTGACGCTGAAAAACTGTTTTTT. Amino acid sequence: CASSLTGTDAEKLFF. This sequence joins TRBV11-2 and TRBJ1-4, with D possibly TRBD1 on 5 matching bases. This CDR3 contains 15 residues. Trimming removed 6 bases at V and 7 bases at J, with 18 bases between. CDR1 is SGHAT, CDR2 FQNNGV, per germline.

This clonotype came up many times. The chain combines TRBV6-1 with TRBJ1-6; maybe TRBD1 (6 bases). V was pared by 0 bases and J by 6 bases, with 9 bases between. The CDR3 has 15 residues. Germline V CDR1 and CDR2: MNHNS, SASEGT. CDR3 bases: TGTGCCAGCAGTGAAGCGCTAGGGGGTAATTCACCCCTCCACTTT. Protein sequence: CASSEALGGNSPLHF.

This sequence joins TRBV24-1 and TRBJ2-7; tentative D call: TRBD1 (5 bases). CDR3 length: 13 residues. Germline CDR1 KGHDR, CDR2 SFDVKD. Trimming stripped 5 bases from V and 3 bases from J, with 10 bases between. The CDR3 region has the DNA TGTGCCACCAGTGTCCCAGGGCGCTACGAGCAGTACTTC. Translation gives CATSVPGRYEQYF.

The CDR3, as DNA: TGTGCCAAAGGCCGGGATGAGCAGTTCTTC. It translates to CAKGRDEQFF. V and J are TRBV14 and TRBJ2-1; no firm D call. Per the germline V gene, CDR1 is SGHDN and CDR2 is FVKESK. The CDR3 covers 10 residues. V lost 10 bases to trimming and J lost 8 bases, with 9 bases between them.

V is TRBV7-2 and J is TRBJ2-7; 11 bases are shared with TRBD2. This CDR3 is 16 amino acids long. Trimming took 6 bases from V and 2 from J; bases not matched to a gene: 9. Germline CDR1 and CDR2: SGHTA and FQGNSA. CDR3 nucleotides: TGTGCCAGCAGACCACCTAGCGGGAGGTGGACCTACGAGCAGTACTTC. Residues: CASRPPSGRWTYEQYF.

V and J are TRBV7-9 and TRBJ2-1; 15 bases are a match to TRBD2. V lost 11 bases and J lost 5; bases outside the gene matches: 10. There are 16 residues in the CDR3. Germline CDR1 and CDR2: SEHNR and FQNEAQ (reference sequence). The CDR3 DNA follows: TGTGCCCCCCCACCCGGGACTAGCGGGGGGCACAATGAGCAGTTCTTC. It codes for CAPPPGTSGGHNEQFF.

This clonotype was observed many times. The CDR3 nucleotides are TGTGCCAGCAGTCTCAGGGCGAGCTCCTACAATGAGCAGTTCTTC. This codes for CASSLRASSYNEQFF. The chain carries TRBV2 and TRBJ2-1, with TRBD1 as a possible D gene (5 bases). The V and J ends lost 5 bases and 0 bases respectively, with 11 bases between them. From germline, CDR1 is SNHLY and CDR2 FYNNEI. The CDR3 spans 15 residues.

V is TRBV19 and J is TRBJ2-3, with a tentative D call TRBD2 (6 bases). This CDR3 has 15 amino acids. CDR1 and CDR2 from the germline V gene are LNHDA and SQIVND (reference sequence). V shed 6 bases and J shed 0 bases, with 13 bases lying between them. The CDR3 loop is CASSILGTSTDTQYF. The CDR3 DNA is TGTGCCAGTAGCATCCTTGGGACTAGCACAGATACGCAGTATTTT.

As regards this clonotype: This clone may be a read error of a much larger clone one base away. The chain carries TRBV6-1 and TRBJ2-7; possible D gene TRBD2, 6 bases. V shed 5 bases and J shed 6 bases, with 20 bases lying between them. Germline V lookup: CDR1 MNHNS, CDR2 SASEGT. This CDR3 is built from 15 residues. The CDR3 DNA is TGTGCCAGCAGTTACTCGGCTAGCGAGAGACTCGAGCAGTACTTC. This codes for CASSYSASERLEQYF.

Comment on this clonotype: A much larger clone sits a single nucleotide away, making a read error possible. The V gene is TRBV7-2, the J gene TRBJ1-1; TRBD1 is a possible D gene (5 bases). V lost 5 bases and J lost 5, with 12 bases in between. The CDR3 is made up of 13 amino acids. CDR1 is SGHTA, CDR2 FQGNSA, per germline. This chain's CDR3 is CASSLGTGTEAFF. CDR3 nucleotide sequence: TGTGCCAGCAGCCTTGGGACGGGGACTGAAGCTTTCTTT.